A selection of T cell receptor beta chains follows, all from one sample in a study of blood T cell repertoires in COVID-19. Method: immunoSEQ multiplex PCR; TCRdb's copy keeps in-frame clones and lacks some. The sample includes 340,000 or so clones, 80% to 90% of them seen just once. Sequencing input: peripheral blood. The receptor source for this set is a man between 50 and 59 years old with active or convalescent COVID-19. Each CDR3 is given with its conserved first and last residue. The D gene is left open where the match is weak. The size field is filled for only some rows; it gives once, few, many or a size class.

size: -; J: TRBJ2-5; V: TRBV21-1; D: -; DNA: TGTGCCAGCAGCAACACGACTAGCGGGGGGGCCGGTGAGACCCAGTACTTC; CDR3: CASSNTTSGGAGETQYF
size: few; J: TRBJ1-1; V: TRBV7-9; D: -; DNA: TGTGCCAGCAGCTTAGGACAGTATGGGACTGAAGCTTTCTTT; CDR3: CASSLGQYGTEAFF
size: -; J: TRBJ1-1; V: TRBV9; D: -; DNA: TGTGCCAGCAGCCCATTCCAGGGGAGTCAAACTGAAGCTTTCTTT; CDR3: CASSPFQGSQTEAFF
size: -; J: TRBJ1-1; V: TRBV5-1; D: TRBD1; DNA: TGCGCCAGCAAAAATACGGGGACAGGGAGAACGACGAACACTGAAGCTTTCTTT; CDR3: CASKNTGTGRTTNTEAFF
size: -; J: TRBJ2-3; V: TRBV10-3; D: TRBD1; DNA: TGTGCCATCAAGACAGGGGACGACACAGATACGCAGTATTTT; CDR3: CAIKTGDDTDTQYF
size: -; J: TRBJ2-1; V: TRBV5-6; D: TRBD1; DNA: TGTGCCAGCAGCCTAACTCAGGGGGCGGTCTACAATGAGCAGTTCTTC; CDR3: CASSLTQGAVYNEQFF
size: -; J: TRBJ2-7; V: TRBV5-1; D: -; DNA: TGCGCCAGCACGAGCGAGCAGTACTTC; CDR3: CASTSEQYF
size: -; J: TRBJ2-5; V: TRBV3-1/TRBV3-2; D: TRBD2; DNA: TGTGCCAGCAGCCCTCGACTAGCGGGAGTAGTAGAGACCCAGTACTTC; CDR3: CASSPRLAGVVETQYF
size: -; J: TRBJ2-3; V: TRBV7-2; D: -; DNA: TGTGCCAGCAGCTTAACAGGGAAGGCAGATACGCAGTATTTT; CDR3: CASSLTGKADTQYF
size: once; J: TRBJ1-4; V: TRBV15; D: TRBD1; DNA: TGTGCCACCAGCAGTTCCGGGACAGGATTTGGAAAACTGTTTTTT; CDR3: CATSSSGTGFGKLFF
size: -; J: TRBJ1-6; V: TRBV7-2; D: TRBD1; DNA: TGTGCCAGCAGCCCACAGGGGGGTGATAATTCACCCCTCCACTTT; CDR3: CASSPQGGDNSPLHF
size: -; J: TRBJ1-2; V: TRBV28; D: TRBD1; DNA: TGTGCCAGCAGTTCTAGCACAGGGGTCTATGGCTACACCTTC; CDR3: CASSSSTGVYGYTF
size: -; J: TRBJ1-2; V: TRBV6-5; D: -; DNA: TGTGCCAGCAGGGTGGGAGACCGGGGCTACACCTTC; CDR3: CASRVGDRGYTF
size: -; J: TRBJ2-2; V: TRBV12-5; D: TRBD1; DNA: TGTGCTAGTGCCCCCCGGGACAGGGCCACCGGGGAGCTGTTTTTT; CDR3: CASAPRDRATGELFF
size: -; J: TRBJ2-7; V: TRBV27; D: TRBD2; DNA: TGTGCCAGCAGTTTATCATCGGGACTAGGTGGGGGATACGAGCAGTACTTC; CDR3: CASSLSSGLGGGYEQYF
size: -; J: TRBJ1-1; V: TRBV11-1; D: TRBD1; DNA: TGTGCCAGCAGCGGCCGGGACAGGAGGACTGAAGCTTTCTTT; CDR3: CASSGRDRRTEAFF
size: -; J: TRBJ1-5; V: TRBV5-3; D: TRBD1; DNA: TGTGCCAGAAGCTTGACCGGGACAGGGGCGGATCAGCCCCAGCATTTT; CDR3: CARSLTGTGADQPQHF
size: -; J: TRBJ2-2; V: TRBV18; D: -; DNA: TGTGCCAGCTCACCACCGTCCAGGCGAACAAACACCGGGGAGCTGTTTTTT; CDR3: CASSPPSRRTNTGELFF
size: -; J: TRBJ2-7; V: TRBV29-1; D: -; DNA: TGCAGCGTTGAAGTCTCGGGGATCAACTACGAGCAGTACTTC; CDR3: CSVEVSGINYEQYF
size: -; J: TRBJ2-2; V: TRBV19; D: TRBD1; DNA: TGTGCCAGTAGTCCCTTTATGGGACAGGGGCCCTCGGGGGAGCTGTTTTTT; CDR3: CASSPFMGQGPSGELFF
size: -; J: TRBJ2-7; V: TRBV28; D: TRBD2; DNA: TGTGCCACCCTCCGGACTAGAGCACGATACGAGCAGTACTTC; CDR3: CATLRTRARYEQYF
size: -; J: TRBJ2-1; V: TRBV24-1; D: -; DNA: TGTGCCACCAGTGCAGGGTCTTTCTACAATGAGCAGTTCTTC; CDR3: CATSAGSFYNEQFF